This T cell receptor beta chain was recovered during a study of T cell responses to AZD1222 COVID-19 vaccine. Study results and limitations: It should be noted that donors were predominantly white British and more often female, and clonal diversity was possibly underestimated. CD4 TCRs linked to vaccination spanned spike, dominating at 160-218 and 743-854.

Generated by immunoSEQ multiplex PCR, the TCRdb table keeps only in-frame clones and is missing some. The sample consists of roughly 110,000 clones, almost 90% of them appearing once. A note on this clone: The antigen remains undetermined.

Germline V gene sequence: CDR1 LNHDA, CDR2 SQIVND (reference sequence). This CDR3 region has 15 residues. The J segment lost 8 bases and the V segment lost 5 bases, leaving 8 bases of the junction unmatched. The sequence derives from an adult in good health. The chain couples TRBV19 to TRBJ1-6, with 8 nucleotides matching TRBD1. The sample consisted of peripheral blood, taken on day 0 of AZD1222 vaccination. CDR3 sequence reads: CASSGTGGFDSPLHF. In DNA, the CDR3 is TGTGCCAGTAGTGGAACAGGGGGTTTTGATTCACCCCTCCACTTT.